What follows describes a single TCR beta chain. Its antigen is undetermined. Germline trimming cut 3 bases from V and 2 bases from J; bases unmatched to any gene: 4. The germline CDR1 and CDR2 sequences are SEHNR and FQNEAQ (reference sequence). CDR3 length: 15 residues. This sample stems from a study of shared clonotypes between healthy human individuals. Notes on the study in general: Rarefaction demonstrated incomplete sorted-subset sequencing despite large depth. Depth of sequencing was expected to influence donor clonotype sharing. Naive subsets usually exceeded memory subsets in estimated richness.

At a deep level, the assay was run. Libraries were prepared by immunoSEQ multiplex PCR; TCRdb keeps only in-frame clonotypes and omits some of them. In the table there are over a million clones, over 95% of which are singletons. The receptor's source is a man aged 25-40 years in good health. The chain is built from TRBV7-9 and TRBJ2-7; 10 bases map to TRBD2. Source material: naive CD4+ T cells sorted from blood. The sample's subset: CD45RA+ positively selected. CDR3 sequence reads: CASSLRTSGTYEQYF. In nucleotides, the CDR3 is TGTGCCAGCAGCTTGCGAACTAGCGGGACCTACGAGCAGTACTTC.